These 28 T cell receptor beta chains originate from one sample sequenced in a study of blood T cell repertoires in COVID-19. Some clones are missing from TCRdb's copy, which holds only in-frame ones; the method was immunoSEQ multiplex PCR. The top ten clones hold about 4.3% of a sample with 250,000 to 300,000 clones, approximately 82% of them seen once. Sequencing was done on a sample of peripheral blood. These receptors were collected from a man in his fifties or sixties who had recovered from COVID-19.

This sequence joins TRBV27 and TRBJ1-2; the D is unclear. The CDR3 runs 13 residues. Germline V gene lookup returns CDR1 MNHEY and CDR2 SMNVEV (reference sequence). Trimming cost V 3 bases and J 8 bases, with 13 bases left between them. The CDR3 is CASSFSGNPGYTF. The CDR3 region has the DNA TGTGCCAGCAGTTTCTCGGGAAACCCCGGCTACACCTTC.

The gene calls are TRBV19 and TRBJ1-3, with a tentative D call TRBD1 (5 bases). This CDR3 region has 15 residues. Germline-derived CDR1 and CDR2 are LNHDA and SQIVND (reference sequence). V dropped 3 bases and J dropped 2 bases, with 11 bases sitting between them. The CDR3 is CASSIPLGAGNTIYF. In DNA, the CDR3 is TGTGCCAGTAGTATTCCATTAGGGGCTGGAAACACCATATATTTT.

This clone was detected only a few times. This chain links TRBV28 with TRBJ1-3, with a weak D call TRBD1 (6 bases). Germline-derived CDR1 and CDR2 are MDHEN and SYDVKM. The V end was cut by 2 bases, the J end by 3 bases, with 17 bases between. The CDR3 covers 17 residues. The CDR3 DNA reads as TGTGCCAGCAGTTTAGGAGGACAGCATTGGGGTGGAAACACCATATATTTT. Its translation: CASSLGGQHWGGNTIYF.

The chain uses TRBV5-5 and TRBJ1-2, with unresolved D. The CDR3 spans 13 residues. V was cut by 1 base and J by 6 bases, with 10 bases left in between. Germline V gene lookup returns CDR1 SGHKS and CDR2 YYEKEE (reference sequence). The CDR3 coding sequence is TGTGCCAGCAGCTTGTACCCCCAGAATGGCTACACCTTC. Its protein is CASSLYPQNGYTF.

This clone was seen a handful of times. This chain links TRBV7-8 with TRBJ2-7; 7 nucleotides align to TRBD2. The CDR3 has 14 amino acids. Germline V lookup: CDR1 SGHVS, CDR2 FQNEAQ. V was pared by 7 bases and J by 2 bases, with 8 bases of the junction left unmatched. For the CDR3, the DNA is TGTGCCAGCACCGCGGGAGAACTACCCTACGAGCAGTACTTC. Amino acid sequence: CASTAGELPYEQYF.

The genes are TRBV10-3 and TRBJ1-1; D gene ambiguous. Germline V gives CDR1 ENHRY, CDR2 SYGVKD. V was pared by 6 bases and J by 3 bases, with 11 bases between. The CDR3 has 13 amino acids. Here the CDR3 DNA reads TGTGCCATCAGCGGTGACCGGGACACTGAAGCTTTCTTT. Translation gives CAISGDRDTEAFF.

The chain employs TRBV3-1 (or the pseudogene TRBV3-2) and TRBJ1-1; perhaps TRBD1 as D (6 bases). CDR3 size: 16 residues. Between the trimmed V and J ends, which lost 3 bases and 0 bases, there was a span of 14 bases. Germline assignment: CDR1 LGHDT and CDR2 YNNKEL (reference sequence). CDR3: CASSHPPGGLNTEAFF. The CDR3 nucleotides are TGTGCCAGCAGCCACCCCCCTGGGGGCCTGAACACTGAAGCTTTCTTT.

This clone has more than one count but fewer than ten. This chain connects TRBV7-2 to TRBJ2-1; TRBD1 might be the D (5 bases). Germline CDR1 and CDR2: SGHTA and FQGNSA. V dropped 2 bases and J dropped 9 bases, with 17 bases sitting between them. The CDR3 has 15 amino acids. The CDR3 DNA reads TGTGCCAGCAGCTTAAGGGGTAGCCTCAATGCTGAGCAGTTCTTC. Translated, it gives CASSLRGSLNAEQFF. Full variable domain (outside the CDR3, taken from reference TRBV7-2 and TRBJ2-1): GAGVSQSPSNKVTEKGKDVELRCDPISGHTALYWYRQSLGQGLEFLIYFQGNSAPDKSGLPSDRFSAERTGGSVSTLTIQRTQQEDSAVYLCASSLRGSLNAEQFFGPGTRLTVL.

This clone was found once. V usage is TRBV2 and J usage is TRBJ2-5, with unresolved D. V lost 3 bases and J lost 5, with 13 bases in between. The CDR3 extends over 14 amino acids. Germline-derived CDR1 and CDR2 are SNHLY and FYNNEI. For the CDR3, the DNA is TGTGCCAGCAGTGAGTCTGCACACCCGGAGACCCAGTACTTC. As protein: CASSESAHPETQYF.

This clone was seen a handful of times. The V call is TRBV3-1 (or the pseudogene TRBV3-2), the J call TRBJ1-6; maybe TRBD1 (6 bases). The CDR3 length is 17 residues. Trimming shortened V by 1 base and J by 7 bases, and 17 bases separated the two germline ends. The germline V gene has CDR1 LGHDT and CDR2 YNNKEL (reference sequence). The CDR3 sequence is CASSQGAGTFSNSPLHF. In nucleotides, the CDR3 is TGTGCCAGCAGCCAAGGGGCCGGGACATTCTCCAATTCACCCCTCCACTTT.

The CDR3 coding sequence is TGTGCCTGGATACCGGGGACTGGGGCCAACGTCCTGACTTTC. Its translation is CAWIPGTGANVLTF. The rearrangement links TRBV30 to TRBJ2-6, with a tentative D call TRBD2 (5 bases). Trimming took off 4 bases at V and 2 bases at J, with 9 bases between the two ends. The CDR3 runs 14 residues. From germline, CDR1 is GTSNPN and CDR2 SVGIG (reference sequence).

The V gene is TRBV24-1, the J gene TRBJ2-1; 15 nucleotides agree with TRBD2. CDR3 length equals 21 residues. Germline values: CDR1 KGHDR, CDR2 SFDVKD. With 4 bases clipped from V and 3 bases from J, the junction kept 15 bases outside the gene matches. The CDR3 loop reads CATSESRTSGRASPLYNEQFF. The CDR3 DNA reads TGTGCCACCAGTGAATCCAGGACTAGCGGGAGGGCCTCCCCTCTCTACAATGAGCAGTTCTTC.

The chain carries TRBV28 and TRBJ1-2; the D is unclear. Germline V gene data show CDR1 as MDHEN and CDR2 as SYDVKM. Trimming cost V 6 bases and J 1 base, with 3 bases left between them. The CDR3 loop spans 11 amino acids. CDR3 in amino acids: CASRRNYGYTF. DNA of the CDR3: TGTGCCAGCAGGCGTAACTATGGCTACACCTTC.

A few counts support this clone. This chain links TRBV2 with TRBJ1-6, with a possible D match to TRBD1 (6 bases). Trimming took off 1 base at V and 9 bases at J, with 10 bases between the two ends. Germline CDR1 and CDR2: SNHLY and FYNNEI. The length of the CDR3 is 14 residues. The CDR3 DNA follows: TGTGCCAGCAGTGAAGAGGGGGTTTTTTCACCCCTCCACTTT. Its translation: CASSEEGVFSPLHF.

The rearrangement joins TRBV25-1 to TRBJ1-1; 8 bases line up with TRBD1. Per the germline V gene, CDR1 is MGHDK and CDR2 is SYGVNS. The CDR3 has 14 amino acids. The V gene end was trimmed by 6 bases and the J gene end by 11 bases; junction bases not matched to a gene: 14. The CDR3 DNA sequence: TGTGCCAGCAGATCAGATGACCGGGACAGGAGCGCTTTCTTT. It encodes CASRSDDRDRSAFF.

This chain uses TRBV6-5 with TRBJ2-2, with 9 bases aligning to TRBD1. After removal of 2 bases from V and 6 bases from J, the junction contained 1 base not matched to a gene. CDR1 is MNHEY and CDR2 is SVGAGI in the germline V gene. The CDR3 is made up of 14 amino acids. The CDR3: CASSYTGGSGELFF. The DNA for the CDR3 is TGTGCCAGCAGTTACACAGGGGGCTCCGGGGAGCTGTTTTTT.

This clone was observed once. The J gene is TRBJ2-1, the V gene TRBV5-1; D uncertain. The CDR3 extends over 15 amino acids. Trimming removed 0 bases at V and 4 bases at J, with 11 bases between. In germline, CDR1 is SGHRS, CDR2 YFSETQ. CDR3 nucleotide sequence: TGCGCCAGCAGCTTGGGTGTACAGAAGTACAATGAGCAGTTCTTC. This codes for CASSLGVQKYNEQFF.

Concerning this clone: Other DNA sequences in this sample translate to the same CDR3. V is TRBV5-1 and J is TRBJ2-6; no firm D call. Germline loops: CDR1 SGHRS, CDR2 YFSETQ. The ends were cut back, 0 bases at V and 0 bases at J, with 7 bases in the middle. The CDR3 covers 16 residues. The CDR3 sequence is CASSLGGSSGANVLTF. The CDR3 bases are TGCGCCAGCAGCTTGGGCGGTTCCTCTGGGGCCAACGTCCTGACTTTC. The entire variable domain, with the rest obtained from reference TRBV5-1 and TRBJ2-6, is as follows: KAGVTQTPRYLIKTRGQQVTLSCSPISGHRSVSWYQQTPGQGLQFLFEYFSETQRNKGNFPGRFSGRQFSNSRSEMNVSTLELGDSALYLCASSLGGSSGANVLTFGAGSRLTVL.

The CDR3 here is CASTLSGGGKTQYF. CDR3 nucleotide sequence: TGCGCCAGTACCCTCTCGGGGGGCGGGAAGACCCAGTACTTC. The chain is built from TRBV5-1 and TRBJ2-5; D may be TRBD2 (7 bases). Germline V gene sequence: CDR1 SGHRS, CDR2 YFSETQ. V lost 8 bases and J lost 6, with 20 bases in between. The CDR3 has 14 amino acids.

This chain connects TRBV3-1 (or the pseudogene TRBV3-2) to TRBJ2-7, with 7 bases aligning to TRBD1. This CDR3 comprises 15 residues. V shed 1 base and J 3 bases; nucleotides not matched to a gene: 6. From germline, CDR1 is LGHDT and CDR2 YNNKEL (reference sequence). The CDR3, as DNA: TGTGCCAGCAGCCAAGTCAGGACAGGAGGCTACGAGCAGTACTTC. As protein: CASSQVRTGGYEQYF.

This clone was observed a single time. The chain is built from TRBV2 and TRBJ1-2; 8 bases fit TRBD1. The CDR3 is made up of 12 amino acids. The germline V gene encodes CDR1 SNHLY and CDR2 FYNNEI. The ends lost 8 bases at V and 6 bases at J; junction bases unmatched: 5. CDR3 nucleotides: TGTGCCAGCTTGGCAGGGGGCGATGGCTACACCTTC. Translation: CASLAGGDGYTF. The full variable domain, in which reference TRBV2 and TRBJ1-2 provide the parts outside the CDR3, is EPEVTQTPSHQVTQMGQEVILRCVPISNHLYFYWYRQILGQKVEFLVSFYNNEISEKSEIFDDQFSVERPDGSNFTLKIRSTKLEDSAMYFCASLAGGDGYTFGSGTRLTVV.

CDR3 region: CASSLGPISGGASYEQYF. The CDR3 nucleotides read TGCGCCAGCAGCTTGGGACCCATTAGCGGGGGGGCCTCCTACGAGCAGTACTTC. This chain uses TRBV5-1 with TRBJ2-7; the match to TRBD2 covers 11 bases. V dropped 0 bases and J dropped 0; count of bases not matched to a gene: 8. Germline V gene lookup returns CDR1 SGHRS and CDR2 YFSETQ. CDR3 length: 18 residues.

The chain employs TRBV5-4 and TRBJ2-3; 7 bases line up with TRBD2. This CDR3 contains 17 residues. Per germline, CDR1 SGHNT and CDR2 YYREEE (reference sequence). V lost 0 bases to trimming and J lost 2 bases; unmatched junction nucleotides: 9. CDR3 residues: CASSLVGRGENTDTQYF. CDR3 in DNA: TGTGCCAGCAGCTTGGTCGGTCGGGGGGAAAACACAGATACGCAGTATTTT.

The chain uses TRBV5-6 and TRBJ2-3; 10 bases fit TRBD1. Germline assignment: CDR1 SGHDT and CDR2 YYEEEE. V trimming: 4 bases; J trimming: 1 base; junction bases outside the gene matches: 3. This CDR3 comprises 15 residues. The CDR3, as DNA: TGTGCCAGCAGCCGGGGGACAGGGGGCACAGATACGCAGTATTTT. Translated, it gives CASSRGTGGTDTQYF.

The V gene is TRBV7-6, the J gene TRBJ2-1, with 8 nucleotides matching TRBD1. The CDR3 runs 16 residues. Germline assignment: CDR1 SGHVS and CDR2 FNYEAQ. The junction had 7 bases not matched to a gene; V was cut back by 5 bases and J by 1 base. The CDR3 reads CASSARNRGSYNEQFF. In DNA form, the CDR3 reads TGTGCCAGCAGCGCAAGAAACAGGGGGTCCTACAATGAGCAGTTCTTC.

The chain links TRBV6-5 to TRBJ2-7; D might be TRBD1 (6 bases). Trimming shortened V by 10 bases and J by 0 bases, and 13 bases separated the two germline ends. Germline V gene data show CDR1 as MNHEY and CDR2 as SVGAGI. The CDR3 is made up of 13 amino acids. The CDR3: CATTTGSSYEQYF. The DNA for the CDR3 is TGTGCCACCACGACAGGTTCCTCCTACGAGCAGTACTTC.

The chain uses TRBV2 and TRBJ1-2; 9 nucleotides align to TRBD1. This CDR3 region has 15 residues. Germline V gene data show CDR1 as SNHLY and CDR2 as FYNNEI. The ends lost 0 bases at V and 3 bases at J; junction bases unmatched: 2. CDR3 sequence reads: CASSEAGDRDYGYTF. The CDR3 coding sequence is TGTGCCAGCAGTGAAGCAGGGGACAGGGACTATGGCTACACCTTC.

This clone was counted once. The chain links TRBV6-1 to TRBJ1-1, with D possibly TRBD1 on 6 matching bases. The CDR3 covers 16 residues. Germline V gene lookup returns CDR1 MNHNS and CDR2 SASEGT. V lost 0 bases to trimming and J lost 6 bases, with 17 bases between them. The CDR3, as DNA: TGTGCCAGCAGTGAAGCAAGGGACCCACGACAGGCTGAAGCTTTCTTT. This gives the protein CASSEARDPRQAEAFF.